This TCR beta chain was obtained from a study of cytomegalovirus exposure and HLA in healthy donors (dated by TCRdb to between 2016 and 2019). Context from the whole study: The roughly 700 repertoires of the first cohort and the approximately 130 validation repertoires were produced on the same platform, according to a later analysis. The aim of the study was to test whether cataloging public T cell receptors could identify signatures of past pathogen exposure. A separate validation cohort of 100 to 150 different subjects was used in addition to the approximately 700-subject first cohort. High-throughput TCR immunosequencing, statistical association of individual TCRs with disease status, and machine learning were combined to predict cytomegalovirus infection status. Paper-wide results and their limitations: The study listed 164 TCR beta chains as associated with cytomegalovirus. Three of the identified cytomegalovirus-associated TCR beta chains were confirmed in vitro to be specific for cytomegalovirus antigens. The classifier was reported to diagnose cytomegalovirus status with high specificity and sensitivity in both the original and validation cohorts. In a later analysis, TCRs clustered in the first cohort were found to also tend to co-occur in the roughly 120 validation repertoires, with roughly 93% of cluster scores above 0. A later analysis had no HLA typing for the validation cohort, so co-occurrence there was scored across all 130 or so repertoires. Most TCR sequences were observed very rarely across donors, whereas some public TCRs were present in many individuals. The authors suggested that the approach could potentially be generalized to other disease states and immunological phenotypes.

The CDR3, cysteine through phenylalanine, is 15 amino acids long. The sequence is cut down to CDR3 DNA, 45 bases in frame from base 1. Cut back by 5 bases and 1 base, the V and J ends lie 12 bases apart. The germline V gene gives CDR1 as MNHEY and CDR2 as SVGAGI. With regard to this clone: The antigen this receptor binds is unknown. No qualities accompany the bases; no much larger clone lies one base away.

Library prep was done by the immunoSEQ multiplex PCR assay. The paper's data handling went like this. A statistical classification framework was built for diagnosing cytomegalovirus status from the catalog of TCR beta chain sequences. The source is immuneACCESS, and TCRdb retained only in-frame sequences with V and J called. Part of the clones is not carried over; for the studies checked, unresolved V genes explain less than half of this, and the remainder is unexplained. D and trimming come from the DNA, and the V and J calls and clone size come from that table. This sample comprises 150,000 to 200,000 clones, about 83% of them detected only once. More than 1.2% of the sample is in the top ten clones. The donors were included in the validation cohort of 120 subjects, a group kept apart from the roughly 670-subject first cohort.

The chain is made from TRBV6-5 and TRBJ2-4; no D gene call is confident. The material sequenced was PBMCs. The clonotype originates from a woman aged 25 to 45 in good health and CMV-seronegative. The CDR3 sequence is CASSLGPGAKNIQYF. At the DNA level, the sequence is TGTGCCAGCAGTCTCGGCCCCGGGGCCAAAAACATTCAGTACTTC.